The 12 T cell receptor beta chains listed next were all sequenced from one sample in a study of blood T cell repertoires in COVID-19. The method was immunoSEQ multiplex PCR; TCRdb's version includes in-frame clones alone and lacks a portion of them. The sample yields 300,000 to 450,000 clones, around nine tenths seen once. Sequenced: peripheral blood. Source of these receptors: a human donor in a cohort sampled during active COVID-19.

This chain uses TRBV5-4 with TRBJ2-2; perhaps TRBD1 as D (6 bases). The V end lost 3 bases, the J end lost 6 bases, and 18 bases lay between the germline ends. The CDR3 length is 16 residues. Germline lookup yields CDR1 SGHNT and CDR2 YYREEE (reference sequence). The CDR3 sequence: CASSSQQGSVAGELFF. In nucleotides, the CDR3 is TGTGCCAGCAGCTCACAACAGGGTTCCGTGGCCGGGGAGCTGTTTTTT.

The chain joins TRBV5-1 to TRBJ2-5; D is possibly TRBD1 (7 bases). Trimming cost V 4 bases and J 0 bases, with 10 bases left between them. Germline lookup yields CDR1 SGHRS and CDR2 YFSETQ. The CDR3 totals 14 residues. The CDR3 bases are TGCGCCAGCAGCGCGGGACAGTACCAAGAGACCCAGTACTTC. Translated, it gives CASSAGQYQETQYF.

As to this clone: This CDR3 is also generated by other DNA sequences in the sample. V usage is TRBV12-3 or TRBV12-4 and J usage is TRBJ1-5; 7 bases map to TRBD1. The CDR3 has 13 residues. V gave up 6 bases and J gave up 4 bases; unmatched junction bases: 3. CDR3 sequence: CASSLTGNQPQHF. CDR3 DNA: TGTGCCAGCAGCCTGACAGGGAATCAGCCCCAGCATTTT.

A word on this clone: Other nucleotide sequences from this sample produce the same CDR3. The rearrangement joins TRBV28 to TRBJ2-1; TRBD2 matches at 11 bases. There are 14 residues in the CDR3. The V and J ends lost 5 bases and 3 bases, in that order; junction bases with no gene match: 0. Germline CDR1 is MDHEN and CDR2 is SYDVKM. The CDR3 sequence: CASSLAGGYNEQFF. The CDR3 DNA reads TGTGCCAGCAGTCTAGCGGGAGGCTACAATGAGCAGTTCTTC.

The V gene is TRBV5-6, the J gene TRBJ1-5, with D possibly matching TRBD1 (5 bases). The V end was cut by 4 bases, the J end by 1 base, with 15 bases between. Germline CDR1 SGHDT, CDR2 YYEEEE. The CDR3 is 16 residues long. CDR3 coding DNA: TGTGCCAGCAGCCAGGGACTGGGGAGCAGCAATCAGCCCCAGCATTTT. Translation: CASSQGLGSSNQPQHF.

The V call is TRBV15, the J call TRBJ2-3; perhaps TRBD2 as D (6 bases). Trimming pared 0 bases from V and 2 bases from J, leaving 12 bases between. CDR1 is LNHNV and CDR2 is YYDKDF in the germline V gene (reference sequence). The CDR3 runs to 16 residues. The CDR3 nucleotides are TGTGCCACCAGCAGAGATTTAACGGGAGACACAGATACGCAGTATTTT. The encoded protein is CATSRDLTGDTDTQYF.

The sample holds one count of this clone. V gene TRBV9 combines with J gene TRBJ2-5; D gene unclear. Germline CDR1 reads SGDLS; CDR2 reads YYNGEE. CDR3 length equals 15 residues. The V and J ends lost 0 bases and 0 bases respectively, with 9 bases between them. CDR3 DNA: TGTGCCAGCAGCGTAGGGGCGAATGACCAAGAGACCCAGTACTTC. It translates to CASSVGANDQETQYF. The variable domain in full, completed from reference TRBV9 and TRBJ2-5, reads DSGVTQTPKHLITATGQRVTLRCSPRSGDLSVYWYQQSLDQGLQFLIQYYNGEERAKGNILERFSAQQFPDLHSELNLSSLELGDSALYFCASSVGANDQETQYFGPGTRLLVL.

The rearrangement uses TRBV6-5 and TRBJ1-3; no definite D call. The germline gives CDR1 MNHEY, CDR2 SVGAGI. The ends were cut back, 6 bases at V and 3 bases at J, with 9 bases in the middle. The CDR3 spans 13 residues. CDR3 region: CASRWTGGNTIYF. For the CDR3, the DNA is TGTGCCAGCAGATGGACTGGTGGAAACACCATATATTTT.

This clone was seen a few times. The chain recombines TRBV7-3 with TRBJ1-5, with D tentatively TRBD1 (5 bases). In germline, CDR1 is SGHTA, CDR2 FQGTGA. V shed 0 bases and J shed 3 bases, with 9 bases lying between them. The CDR3 totals 15 residues. In nucleotides, the CDR3 is TGTGCCAGCAGCTTAACAGGACACTACAATCAGCCCCAGCATTTT. It specifies CASSLTGHYNQPQHF.

The genes are TRBV5-1 and TRBJ2-1, with 9 bases fitting TRBD2. Trimming cost V 0 bases and J 6 bases; bases outside gene matches: 10. CDR1 is SGHRS and CDR2 is YFSETQ in the germline V gene. The CDR3 covers 17 residues. The CDR3 spells CASSLEQGLAGSNEQFF. The CDR3 nucleotides read TGCGCCAGCAGCTTGGAACAGGGGCTAGCGGGGAGCAATGAGCAGTTCTTC. The whole variable domain, filled in from reference TRBV5-1 and TRBJ2-1, reads KAGVTQTPRYLIKTRGQQVTLSCSPISGHRSVSWYQQTPGQGLQFLFEYFSETQRNKGNFPGRFSGRQFSNSRSEMNVSTLELGDSALYLCASSLEQGLAGSNEQFFGPGTRLTVL.

The genes are TRBV4-2 and TRBJ1-5, with no clear D. Germline V gene sequence: CDR1 LGHNA, CDR2 YNFKEQ. V gave up 0 bases and J gave up 1 base, with 13 bases separating them. This CDR3 contains 17 residues. CDR3 amino acids: CASSQDPGEGSNQPQHF. The CDR3 DNA sequence: TGTGCCAGCAGCCAAGATCCGGGTGAAGGAAGCAATCAGCCCCAGCATTTT.

The rearrangement joins TRBV7-2 to TRBJ1-5; D not resolved. Trimming stripped 1 base from V and 5 bases from J, with 12 bases between. The CDR3 consists of 15 residues. Germline lookup yields CDR1 SGHTA and CDR2 FQGNSA. The CDR3 DNA sequence: TGTGCCAGCAGCTTAGGAGGTCCGGGGTATCAGCCCCAGCATTTT. Residues: CASSLGGPGYQPQHF.